The 10 T cell receptor beta chains below all came from one sample that was sequenced in a study of blood T cell repertoires in COVID-19. Sequenced by immunoSEQ multiplex PCR; TCRdb stores in-frame clones only, minus some. In the table there are some 700,000 clones, approximately 90% of which are singletons. The sample taken for sequencing was peripheral blood. The receptor source for this set is a woman younger than 30 with acute or convalescent COVID-19.

The chain uses TRBV18 and TRBJ1-2; 7 bases line up with TRBD1. V lost 3 bases and J lost 4; bases outside the gene matches: 5. CDR1 is KGHSH and CDR2 is LQKENI in the germline V gene. The length of the CDR3 is 14 residues. CDR3 amino acids: CASSPGTEGYGYTF. In DNA form, the CDR3 reads TGTGCCAGCTCACCGGGGACAGAGGGCTATGGCTACACCTTC.

This chain uses TRBV3-1 (or the pseudogene TRBV3-2) with TRBJ2-2; 13 bases line up with TRBD2. From germline, CDR1 is LGHDT and CDR2 YNNKEL (reference sequence). The CDR3 length is 14 residues. V lost 8 bases to trimming and J lost 4 bases; unmatched junction nucleotides: 1. The chain's CDR3 is CASGLAGATGELFF. CDR3 nucleotides: TGTGCCAGCGGACTAGCGGGGGCCACCGGGGAGCTGTTTTTT.

This chain joins TRBV6-4 and TRBJ2-3, with 12 bases lining up with TRBD1. This CDR3 spans 15 amino acids. The junction had 6 bases not matched to a gene; V was cut back by 7 bases and J by 4 bases. Germline values: CDR1 MRHNA, CDR2 SNTAGT. The CDR3 loop reads CASTAGTGGADTQYF. CDR3 sequence (DNA): TGTGCCAGCACCGCCGGGACAGGGGGCGCAGATACGCAGTATTTT.

The V call is TRBV6-4, the J call TRBJ1-4; perhaps TRBD1 as D (6 bases). The CDR3 extends over 15 amino acids. V lost 3 bases to trimming and J lost 8 bases, with 16 bases between them. Per the germline V gene, CDR1 is MRHNA and CDR2 is SNTAGT. The CDR3 is CASSEQGYGSEKLFF. The CDR3, as DNA: TGTGCCAGCAGTGAACAGGGATACGGCTCGGAAAAACTGTTTTTT.

A few counts support this clone. The chain uses TRBV5-1 and TRBJ1-1; 8 nucleotides line up with TRBD1. Germline V lookup: CDR1 SGHRS, CDR2 YFSETQ. CDR3 length: 15 amino acids. V shed 7 bases, J shed 1 base, and the junction held 9 bases outside the gene matches. CDR3 coding DNA: TGCGCCAGCGGGAGCACCACAGGGGGGAACACTGAAGCTTTCTTT. Translated, it gives CASGSTTGGNTEAFF. Complete variable domain (other parts from reference TRBV5-1 and TRBJ1-1): KAGVTQTPRYLIKTRGQQVTLSCSPISGHRSVSWYQQTPGQGLQFLFEYFSETQRNKGNFPGRFSGRQFSNSRSEMNVSTLELGDSALYLCASGSTTGGNTEAFFGQGTRLTVV.

J is TRBJ2-2 and V is TRBV30; 9 nucleotides line up with TRBD1. The CDR3 consists of 15 residues. Unmatched junction bases numbered 8, after V lost 6 bases and J lost 3 bases. Germline lookup yields CDR1 GTSNPN and CDR2 SVGIG (reference sequence). The DNA for the CDR3 is TGTGCCTGCAAACTTCGGGACAGGGACACCGGGGAGCTGTTTTTT. The encoded protein is CACKLRDRDTGELFF.

The rearrangement uses TRBV6-5 and TRBJ2-5; 7 nucleotides align to TRBD1. V lost 6 bases to trimming and J lost 4 bases; unmatched junction nucleotides: 8. Germline CDR1 MNHEY, CDR2 SVGAGI. The CDR3 extends over 14 amino acids. DNA of the CDR3: TGTGCCAGCAGGACAGGGTCGGGGCGAGAGACCCAGTACTTC. Translating gives CASRTGSGRETQYF.

The chain recombines TRBV27 with TRBJ1-2, with D possibly TRBD1 on 5 matching bases. The germline V and J ends were trimmed by 3 bases and 9 bases, with 11 bases remaining between them. From germline, CDR1 is MNHEY and CDR2 SMNVEV (reference sequence). The CDR3 spans 12 residues. Here the CDR3 DNA reads TGTGCCAGCAGTTTTGTCGGGGGGAGCTACACCTTC. Translation gives CASSFVGGSYTF.

The CDR3 DNA is TGTGCCAGCAGCGTAGGACAACGAGGGGGCTACACCTTC. Protein: CASSVGQRGGYTF. The V gene is TRBV9, the J gene TRBJ1-2; D is unresolved. Germline V gives CDR1 SGDLS, CDR2 YYNGEE. The CDR3 extends over 13 amino acids. Trimming shortened V by 0 bases and J by 8 bases, and 11 bases separated the two germline ends.

This rearrangement joins TRBV6-5 to TRBJ2-7; TRBD2 aligns across 8 bases. V lost 4 bases, J lost 1 base, and 3 bases stayed unmatched. The germline CDR1 and CDR2 sequences are MNHEY and SVGAGI. The CDR3 length is 14 residues. The CDR3 region has the DNA TGTGCCAGCAGTTTGACTAGCGAATCCTACGAGCAGTACTTC. Its protein is CASSLTSESYEQYF.